This T cell receptor beta chain was found in a study of cytomegalovirus exposure and HLA in healthy donors. Assay used: immunoSEQ multiplex PCR; TCRdb lists only in-frame clones, some missing. The table has 220,000 or so clones, roughly 84% seen once. This CDR3 is 14 amino acids long. Per the germline V gene, CDR1 is SNHLY and CDR2 is FYNNEI. Trimming pared 8 bases from V and 2 bases from J, leaving 10 bases between. The J gene is TRBJ2-6, the V gene TRBV2; no reliable D call. Sequenced input: PBMCs. This receptor was identified in a woman in her 30s in good health and CMV-seropositive. The CDR3 region has the DNA TGTGCCAGCCAAGAACTCGCTGGGGCCAACGTCCTGACTTTC. Protein product: CASQELAGANVLTF.